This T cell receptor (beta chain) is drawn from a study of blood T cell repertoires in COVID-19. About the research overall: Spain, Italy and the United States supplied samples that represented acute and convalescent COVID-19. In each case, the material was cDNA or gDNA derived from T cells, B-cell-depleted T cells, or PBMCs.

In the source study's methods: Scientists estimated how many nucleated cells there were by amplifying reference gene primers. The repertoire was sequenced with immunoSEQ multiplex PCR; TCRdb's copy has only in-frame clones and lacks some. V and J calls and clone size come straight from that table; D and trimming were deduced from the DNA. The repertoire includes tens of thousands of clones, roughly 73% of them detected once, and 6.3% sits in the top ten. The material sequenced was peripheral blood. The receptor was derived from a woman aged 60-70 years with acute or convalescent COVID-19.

The CDR3 reads CASSPRGTYNEQFF. Written as DNA, the CDR3 is TGTGCCAGCAGCCCTAGGGGGACATACAATGAGCAGTTCTTC. The V call is TRBV3-1 (or the pseudogene TRBV3-2), the J call TRBJ2-1, with D perhaps TRBD1 (6 bases). The germline gives CDR1 LGHDT, CDR2 YNNKEL (reference sequence). V was clipped by 4 bases and J by 4 bases, with 11 bases between them. The CDR3 consists of 14 residues.